One sample yielded the 32 T cell receptor beta chains listed below, sequenced in a study of CD8 T cells in ankylosing spondylitis. TCRdb ran MiXCR on the 5' RACE reads and lists one entry per CDR3 protein. The repertoire holds about 140,000 distinct CDR3 sequences, around 6.6% seen once, with 9.5% to 15% in the top ten. Specimen: blood, either unsorted or a sorted T cell fraction (not recorded which). The receptors here all came from a female donor with ankylosing spondylitis or in good health (not recorded which).

The table lists this clonotype with many counts. The chain is built from TRBV20-1 and TRBJ1-4; TRBD1 might be the D (6 bases). This CDR3 region has 16 residues. Germline lookup yields CDR1 DFQATT and CDR2 SNEGSKA (reference sequence). Trimming left V 5 bases short and J 4 bases short, with 20 bases between. The CDR3 nucleotides read TGCAGTGCTGTTACCCGAGCAGGGGCCCTTAATGAAAAACTGTTTTTT. Amino acid sequence: CSAVTRAGALNEKLFF.

A note on this clonotype: The junction differs from germline at one of its ends, possibly a read error. This rearrangement joins TRBV5-1 to TRBJ2-1; D possibly corresponds to TRBD1 (5 bases). Germline loops: CDR1 SGHRS, CDR2 YFSETQ. This CDR3 contains 16 residues. CDR3 DNA sequence: TGCACCAGCAGCCCCCGGCCAGGGAAGACCTACAATGAGCAGTTCTTC. Translation gives CTSSPRPGKTYNEQFF.

There are many counts of this clonotype. The chain joins TRBV29-1 to TRBJ1-1; D unresolved. The CDR3 sequence is 13 residues long. Germline V lookup: CDR1 SQVTM, CDR2 ANQGSEA. V lost 6 bases, J lost 4 bases, and 15 bases lay in between. The CDR3 reads CSVAERAATEAFF. In nucleotides, the CDR3 is TGCAGCGTCGCCGAAAGGGCAGCCACTGAAGCTTTCTTT. The full variable domain, with the rest looked up from reference TRBV29-1 and TRBJ1-1, is SAVISQKPSRDICQRGTSLTIQCQVDSQVTMMFWYRQQPGQSLTLIATANQGSEATYESGFVIDKFPISRPNLTFSTLTVSNMSPEDSSIYLCSVAERAATEAFFGQGTRLTVV.

This clonotype was counted many times. The J gene is TRBJ1-2, the V gene TRBV19; D gene unclear. CDR3 size: 14 residues. CDR1 and CDR2 from the germline V gene are LNHDA and SQIVND (reference sequence). V lost 3 bases to trimming and J lost 0 bases, with 8 bases between them. CDR3 in amino acids: CASSIRVTNYGYTF. The CDR3 nucleotides read TGTGCCAGTAGTATCCGGGTCACTAACTATGGCTACACCTTC.

This clonotype was detected ten times or more. V and J are TRBV20-1 and TRBJ2-7; the match to TRBD2 covers 7 bases. V was clipped by 5 bases and J by 0 bases; unmatched bases: 4. This CDR3 has 13 amino acids. The germline V gene encodes CDR1 DFQATT and CDR2 SNEGSKA (reference sequence). The CDR3 nucleotides read TGCAGTGCTGCCGGGACTACCTCCTACGAGCAGTACTTC. Amino acid sequence: CSAAGTTSYEQYF.

This clonotype was seen ten or more times. The chain uses TRBV25-1 and TRBJ2-7; D may be TRBD1 (6 bases). Trimming stripped 5 bases from V and 4 bases from J, with 12 bases between. Per the germline V gene, CDR1 is MGHDK and CDR2 is SYGVNS. The CDR3 contains 13 residues. The CDR3 reads CASSPTGPYEQYF. In DNA, the CDR3 is TGTGCCAGCAGTCCGACAGGTCCATACGAGCAGTACTTC.

In this sample, this clonotype turned up a few times. This chain uses TRBV6-2 or TRBV6-3 with TRBJ2-7; TRBD1 agrees at 8 bases. The V segment lost 6 bases and the J segment 0 bases; nucleotides outside the gene matches: 7. CDR3 length: 15 amino acids. Germline values: CDR1 MNHEY, CDR2 SVGEGT. The DNA for the CDR3 is TGTGCCAGCAGATTCCGGGACAGGAGCTCCTACGAGCAGTACTTC. It yields the protein CASRFRDRSSYEQYF.

This clonotype came up many times. The gene calls are TRBV6-1 and TRBJ2-7; the D is unclear. The V gene's germline CDR1 is MNHNS and CDR2 SASEGT. V dropped 11 bases and J dropped 6 bases, with 20 bases sitting between them. The CDR3 totals 13 residues. The CDR3 sequence is CAGASYGRGEQYF. CDR3 nucleotide sequence: TGTGCCGGAGCTTCCTATGGGCGAGGCGAGCAGTACTTC.

This clonotype was observed many times. The V call is TRBV6-1, the J call TRBJ1-5; D remains ambiguous. Germline CDR1 and CDR2: MNHNS and SASEGT. Between the trimmed V and J ends, which lost 1 base and 6 bases, there was a span of 7 bases. CDR3 length: 13 residues. CDR3 amino acids: CASSEGGIQPQHF. The CDR3 coding sequence is TGTGCCAGCAGTGAAGGAGGAATTCAGCCCCAGCATTTT.

This clonotype was detected ten times or more. The gene calls are TRBV6-5 and TRBJ2-1, with D hard to call. Trimming left V 4 bases short and J 3 bases short, with 16 bases between. Germline V CDR1 and CDR2: MNHEY, SVGAGI. CDR3 size: 16 residues. The CDR3 DNA reads TGTGCCAGCAGTTCCCTCGAAGGGTTTGTCTACAATGAGCAGTTCTTC. This encodes CASSSLEGFVYNEQFF.

V usage is TRBV14 and J usage is TRBJ2-1, with 12 positions matching TRBD2. J was trimmed by 0 bases and V by 2 bases; bases with no gene match: 11. CDR1 is SGHDN and CDR2 is FVKESK in the germline V gene. The length of the CDR3 is 20 residues. The CDR3 here is CASSQRVGLAGWSSYNEQFF. Here the CDR3 DNA reads TGTGCCAGCAGCCAACGAGTGGGACTAGCGGGTTGGAGCTCCTACAATGAGCAGTTCTTC.

V usage is TRBV7-2 and J usage is TRBJ2-4; 9 bases agree with TRBD1. CDR3 length equals 11 residues. In germline, CDR1 is SGHTA, CDR2 FQGNSA. The J segment lost 16 bases and the V segment lost 1 base, leaving 2 bases of the junction unmatched. The CDR3 DNA reads TGTGCCAGCAGCTTAGTACAGGGGGCTTACTTC. Protein product: CASSLVQGAYF.

This clonotype was picked up many times. The gene calls are TRBV28 and TRBJ1-2; D is undetermined. CDR3 size: 11 residues. CDR1 and CDR2 (germline): MDHEN, SYDVKM. The ends were cut back, 5 bases at V and 8 bases at J, with 9 bases in the middle. CDR3 region: CASSLRLGYTF. CDR3 sequence (DNA): TGTGCCAGCAGTCTACGGCTCGGCTACACCTTC.

This clonotype was counted only a few times. V and J are TRBV7-2 and TRBJ2-1, with TRBD2 identical over 9 bases. V lost 0 bases and J lost 1; bases outside the gene matches: 4. CDR1 and CDR2 (germline): SGHTA, FQGNSA. The CDR3 is 17 amino acids. The CDR3 protein is CASSLATSGGSYNEQFF. The CDR3 nucleotides read TGTGCCAGCAGCTTAGCGACAAGCGGGGGGTCCTACAATGAGCAGTTCTTC.

This clonotype has a handful of counts. The rearrangement joins TRBV20-1 to TRBJ2-2, with TRBD2 matching over 8 bases. Per the germline V gene, CDR1 is DFQATT and CDR2 is SNEGSKA (reference sequence). There are 15 residues in the CDR3. The trim removed 0 bases at V and 6 bases at J, leaving 6 bases unmatched. For the CDR3, the DNA is TGCAGTGCTAGAGAACCGGGACTAGTTGCCGGGGAGCTGTTTTTT. This codes for CSAREPGLVAGELFF.

This clonotype was recorded many times. This chain links TRBV27 with TRBJ1-6; 7 positions agree with TRBD1. This CDR3 has 15 amino acids. The V gene end was trimmed by 8 bases and the J gene end by 9 bases; junction bases not matched to a gene: 13. Germline V CDR1 and CDR2: MNHEY, SMNVEV (reference sequence). The CDR3 coding sequence is TGTGCCAGCGCCCCGGAACCGGGACAGACTTCACCCCTCCACTTT. Residues: CASAPEPGQTSPLHF.

This clonotype was seen ten or more times. The chain couples TRBV12-3 or TRBV12-4 to TRBJ2-2; TRBD2 matches 8 bases. The junction had 5 bases not matched to a gene; V was cut back by 5 bases and J by 6 bases. The CDR3 length is 14 residues. The CDR3 loop is CASSNRGGPGELFF. The CDR3, as DNA: TGTGCCAGCAGTAATCGGGGGGGCCCCGGGGAGCTGTTTTTT.

This clonotype was observed at least ten times. The chain is built from TRBV6-1 and TRBJ2-1; 11 bases map to TRBD2. Unmatched junction bases numbered 9, after V lost 6 bases and J lost 8 bases. The CDR3 is made up of 15 amino acids. The germline V gene has CDR1 MNHNS and CDR2 SASEGT. CDR3 nucleotide sequence: TGTGCCAGCAGACCCGGTAGCGGGGGGGCCCATGAGCAGTTCTTC. It translates to CASRPGSGGAHEQFF.

This clonotype was seen ten or more times. The chain links TRBV3-1 to TRBJ1-2, with D unresolved. The germline V and J ends were trimmed by 0 bases and 6 bases, with 8 bases remaining between them. Germline CDR1 and CDR2: LGHDT and YNNKEL (reference sequence). The CDR3 runs 13 residues. The CDR3 is CASSQDSADGYTF. The CDR3 bases are TGTGCCAGCAGCCAAGACTCCGCCGATGGCTACACCTTC.

This clonotype was counted many times. This chain connects TRBV5-1 to TRBJ1-1; 9 nucleotides align to TRBD1. Looked up from germline, CDR1 is SGHRS and CDR2 is YFSETQ. After removal of 2 bases from V and 4 bases from J, the junction contained 3 bases not matched to a gene. This CDR3 is 14 amino acids long. The CDR3 bases are TGCGCCAGCAGCTTCGAGACAGGGGGCACTGAAGCTTTCTTT. Its protein is CASSFETGGTEAFF.

This clonotype was found many times. This chain uses TRBV20-1 with TRBJ2-1; D unresolved. The V gene lost 3 bases and the J gene lost 13 bases, with 10 bases spanning the gap. The CDR3 has 10 residues. Germline values: CDR1 DFQATT, CDR2 SNEGSKA (reference sequence). Written as DNA, the CDR3 is TGCAGTGCTAGCGGTCCAAACCAGTTCTTC. Encoded protein: CSASGPNQFF.

Ten or more counts support this clonotype. J is TRBJ2-3 and V is TRBV20-1; unclear D gene. The CDR3 has 13 amino acids. Germline CDR1 DFQATT, CDR2 SNEGSKA (reference sequence). V was cut by 4 bases and J by 0 bases, with 8 bases left in between. DNA of the CDR3: TGCAGTGCTACCCCGGGTAGCACAGATACGCAGTATTTT. Protein sequence: CSATPGSTDTQYF.

This clonotype was found many times. The chain joins TRBV5-1 to TRBJ2-7; 9 bases match TRBD1. Germline CDR1 reads SGHRS; CDR2 reads YFSETQ. V shed 4 bases, J shed 5 bases, and the junction held 13 bases outside the gene matches. This CDR3 comprises 16 residues. CDR3 nucleotide sequence: TGCGCCAGCAGCAACACCCCGGGACAGGGTTTCGACGAGCAGTACTTC. This encodes CASSNTPGQGFDEQYF.

The sample holds many counts of this clonotype. CDR3 DNA sequence: TGTGCCAGCAGCCAGCCCCCAGAGAGGGCAAACTATGGCTACACCTTC. This encodes CASSQPPERANYGYTF. The V and J genes are TRBV3-1 and TRBJ1-2; no reliable D call. Trimming pared 3 bases from V and 2 bases from J, leaving 16 bases between. Per germline, CDR1 LGHDT and CDR2 YNNKEL (reference sequence). This CDR3 is built from 16 residues.

This clonotype was counted ten times or more. V gene TRBV5-1 combines with J gene TRBJ2-3; D is unclear. Trimming stripped 3 bases from V and 2 bases from J, with 13 bases between. Germline-derived CDR1 and CDR2 are SGHRS and YFSETQ. The CDR3 covers 15 residues. The CDR3 region is CASSSVRSPTDTQYF. DNA for the CDR3: TGCGCCAGCAGCTCGGTTCGGTCTCCCACAGATACGCAGTATTTT. Full variable domain (outside the CDR3, taken from reference TRBV5-1 and TRBJ2-3): KAGVTQTPRYLIKTRGQQVTLSCSPISGHRSVSWYQQTPGQGLQFLFEYFSETQRNKGNFPGRFSGRQFSNSRSEMNVSTLELGDSALYLCASSSVRSPTDTQYFGPGTRLTVL.

This clonotype was counted ten times or more. V and J are TRBV5-6 and TRBJ2-7; 10 positions agree with TRBD1. The CDR3 totals 13 residues. Germline V CDR1 and CDR2: SGHDT, YYEEEE. The J segment lost 7 bases and the V segment lost 1 base, leaving 2 bases of the junction unmatched. CDR3 sequence (DNA): TGTGCCAGCAGCTTGAGGACAGGGGGAGAGCAGTACTTC. Translating it yields CASSLRTGGEQYF.

This clonotype has just a few counts. The chain combines TRBV19 with TRBJ2-3; no clear D. The CDR3 consists of 13 residues. V dropped 5 bases and J dropped 2 bases, with 8 bases sitting between them. In germline, CDR1 is LNHDA, CDR2 SQIVND (reference sequence). CDR3 amino acids: CASSGQVTDTQYF. The CDR3 DNA reads as TGTGCCAGTAGTGGGCAAGTCACAGATACGCAGTATTTT.

The chain combines TRBV7-2 with TRBJ2-1; D is ambiguous. There are 14 residues in the CDR3. V shed 4 bases and J shed 6 bases, with 13 bases lying between them. CDR1 is SGHTA, CDR2 FQGNSA, per germline. The CDR3 protein is CASSSTLAGNEQFF. The CDR3 DNA reads TGTGCCAGCAGCTCGACTTTGGCAGGCAATGAGCAGTTCTTC.

This clonotype has a count of ten or more. The chain combines TRBV20-1 with TRBJ1-2; D call uncertain. The CDR3 length is 13 residues. The germline V and J ends were trimmed by 0 bases and 2 bases, with 7 bases remaining between them. Per germline, CDR1 DFQATT and CDR2 SNEGSKA (reference sequence). The CDR3 region is CSARDPHNYGYTF. DNA of the CDR3: TGCAGTGCTAGAGATCCCCACAACTATGGCTACACCTTC.

This clonotype has at least ten counts. The rearrangement joins TRBV7-2 to TRBJ1-6, with 8 positions matching TRBD1. Germline trimming cut 5 bases from V and 9 bases from J; bases unmatched to any gene: 3. Germline V CDR1 and CDR2: SGHTA, FQGNSA. The CDR3 sequence is 13 residues long. The CDR3 is CASSEDRVSPLHF. CDR3 nucleotides: TGTGCCAGCAGCGAGGACAGGGTTTCACCCCTCCACTTT.

Ten or more counts support this clonotype. The chain joins TRBV12-3 or TRBV12-4 to TRBJ2-5; D is possibly TRBD2 (6 bases). CDR3 length: 16 amino acids. Between the trimmed V and J ends, which lost 3 bases and 0 bases, there was a span of 14 bases. CDR3 protein: CASSLEFGGYQETQYF. CDR3 nucleotides: TGTGCCAGCAGTTTGGAGTTTGGGGGGTACCAAGAGACCCAGTACTTC.

About this clonotype: A read error is possible here, since a much larger clone lies one base away. The rearrangement uses TRBV25-1 and TRBJ1-2; 7 bases align to TRBD1. This CDR3 comprises 14 residues. CDR1 and CDR2 from the germline V gene are MGHDK and SYGVNS. CDR3 bases: TGTGCCGGCAGTGGCGACAGGGCCCTCTATGGCTACACCTTC. It encodes CAGSGDRALYGYTF.